This T cell receptor (beta chain) stems from a study of T cells in localized non-small cell lung cancer. Sequenced by immunoSEQ multiplex PCR; TCRdb stores in-frame clones only, minus some. The repertoire includes more than 45,000 clones, about 72% of them detected once, and around 17% sits in the top ten. This CDR3 has 15 residues. In germline, CDR1 is SGHAT, CDR2 FQNNGV. The V and J ends lost 4 bases and 5 bases, in that order; junction bases with no gene match: 10. The chain is built from TRBV11-2 and TRBJ2-5; 7 bases are a match to TRBD1. The sequencing used peripheral blood, collected before any cancer treatment. The origin of this receptor is a man aged 35 to 69 with stage I squamous cell lung carcinoma. CDR3 in DNA: TGTGCCAGCAGCTCCCGGGACAGAAGGGTGGAGACCCAGTACTTC. It encodes CASSSRDRRVETQYF.